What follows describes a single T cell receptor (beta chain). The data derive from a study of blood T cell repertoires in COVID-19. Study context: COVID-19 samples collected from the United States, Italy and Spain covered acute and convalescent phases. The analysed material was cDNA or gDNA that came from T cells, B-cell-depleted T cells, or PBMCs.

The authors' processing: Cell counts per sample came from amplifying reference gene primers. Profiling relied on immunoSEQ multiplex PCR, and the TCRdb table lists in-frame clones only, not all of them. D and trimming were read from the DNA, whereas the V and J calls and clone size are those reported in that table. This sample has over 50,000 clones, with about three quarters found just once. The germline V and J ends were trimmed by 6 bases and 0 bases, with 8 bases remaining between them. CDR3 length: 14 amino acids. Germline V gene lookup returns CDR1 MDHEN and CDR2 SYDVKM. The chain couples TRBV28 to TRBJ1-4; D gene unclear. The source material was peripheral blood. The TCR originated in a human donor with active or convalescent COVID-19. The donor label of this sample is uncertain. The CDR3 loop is CASRLGATNEKLFF. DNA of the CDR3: TGTGCCAGCAGGCTAGGAGCAACTAATGAAAAACTGTTTTTT.